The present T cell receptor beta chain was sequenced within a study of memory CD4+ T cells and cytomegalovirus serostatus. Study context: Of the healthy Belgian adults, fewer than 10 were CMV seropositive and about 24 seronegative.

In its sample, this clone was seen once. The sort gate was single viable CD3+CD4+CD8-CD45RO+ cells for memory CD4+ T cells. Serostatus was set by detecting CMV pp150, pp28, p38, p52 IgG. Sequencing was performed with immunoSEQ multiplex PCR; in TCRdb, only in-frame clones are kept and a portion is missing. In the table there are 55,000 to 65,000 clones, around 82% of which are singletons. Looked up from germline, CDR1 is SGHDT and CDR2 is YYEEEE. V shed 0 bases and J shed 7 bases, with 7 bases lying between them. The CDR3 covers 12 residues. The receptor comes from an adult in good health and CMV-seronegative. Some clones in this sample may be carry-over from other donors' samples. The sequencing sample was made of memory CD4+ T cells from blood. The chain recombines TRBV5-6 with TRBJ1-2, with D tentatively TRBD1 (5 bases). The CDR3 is CASSLGQGGYTF. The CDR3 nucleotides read TGTGCCAGCAGCTTGGGGCAGGGTGGCTACACCTTC.